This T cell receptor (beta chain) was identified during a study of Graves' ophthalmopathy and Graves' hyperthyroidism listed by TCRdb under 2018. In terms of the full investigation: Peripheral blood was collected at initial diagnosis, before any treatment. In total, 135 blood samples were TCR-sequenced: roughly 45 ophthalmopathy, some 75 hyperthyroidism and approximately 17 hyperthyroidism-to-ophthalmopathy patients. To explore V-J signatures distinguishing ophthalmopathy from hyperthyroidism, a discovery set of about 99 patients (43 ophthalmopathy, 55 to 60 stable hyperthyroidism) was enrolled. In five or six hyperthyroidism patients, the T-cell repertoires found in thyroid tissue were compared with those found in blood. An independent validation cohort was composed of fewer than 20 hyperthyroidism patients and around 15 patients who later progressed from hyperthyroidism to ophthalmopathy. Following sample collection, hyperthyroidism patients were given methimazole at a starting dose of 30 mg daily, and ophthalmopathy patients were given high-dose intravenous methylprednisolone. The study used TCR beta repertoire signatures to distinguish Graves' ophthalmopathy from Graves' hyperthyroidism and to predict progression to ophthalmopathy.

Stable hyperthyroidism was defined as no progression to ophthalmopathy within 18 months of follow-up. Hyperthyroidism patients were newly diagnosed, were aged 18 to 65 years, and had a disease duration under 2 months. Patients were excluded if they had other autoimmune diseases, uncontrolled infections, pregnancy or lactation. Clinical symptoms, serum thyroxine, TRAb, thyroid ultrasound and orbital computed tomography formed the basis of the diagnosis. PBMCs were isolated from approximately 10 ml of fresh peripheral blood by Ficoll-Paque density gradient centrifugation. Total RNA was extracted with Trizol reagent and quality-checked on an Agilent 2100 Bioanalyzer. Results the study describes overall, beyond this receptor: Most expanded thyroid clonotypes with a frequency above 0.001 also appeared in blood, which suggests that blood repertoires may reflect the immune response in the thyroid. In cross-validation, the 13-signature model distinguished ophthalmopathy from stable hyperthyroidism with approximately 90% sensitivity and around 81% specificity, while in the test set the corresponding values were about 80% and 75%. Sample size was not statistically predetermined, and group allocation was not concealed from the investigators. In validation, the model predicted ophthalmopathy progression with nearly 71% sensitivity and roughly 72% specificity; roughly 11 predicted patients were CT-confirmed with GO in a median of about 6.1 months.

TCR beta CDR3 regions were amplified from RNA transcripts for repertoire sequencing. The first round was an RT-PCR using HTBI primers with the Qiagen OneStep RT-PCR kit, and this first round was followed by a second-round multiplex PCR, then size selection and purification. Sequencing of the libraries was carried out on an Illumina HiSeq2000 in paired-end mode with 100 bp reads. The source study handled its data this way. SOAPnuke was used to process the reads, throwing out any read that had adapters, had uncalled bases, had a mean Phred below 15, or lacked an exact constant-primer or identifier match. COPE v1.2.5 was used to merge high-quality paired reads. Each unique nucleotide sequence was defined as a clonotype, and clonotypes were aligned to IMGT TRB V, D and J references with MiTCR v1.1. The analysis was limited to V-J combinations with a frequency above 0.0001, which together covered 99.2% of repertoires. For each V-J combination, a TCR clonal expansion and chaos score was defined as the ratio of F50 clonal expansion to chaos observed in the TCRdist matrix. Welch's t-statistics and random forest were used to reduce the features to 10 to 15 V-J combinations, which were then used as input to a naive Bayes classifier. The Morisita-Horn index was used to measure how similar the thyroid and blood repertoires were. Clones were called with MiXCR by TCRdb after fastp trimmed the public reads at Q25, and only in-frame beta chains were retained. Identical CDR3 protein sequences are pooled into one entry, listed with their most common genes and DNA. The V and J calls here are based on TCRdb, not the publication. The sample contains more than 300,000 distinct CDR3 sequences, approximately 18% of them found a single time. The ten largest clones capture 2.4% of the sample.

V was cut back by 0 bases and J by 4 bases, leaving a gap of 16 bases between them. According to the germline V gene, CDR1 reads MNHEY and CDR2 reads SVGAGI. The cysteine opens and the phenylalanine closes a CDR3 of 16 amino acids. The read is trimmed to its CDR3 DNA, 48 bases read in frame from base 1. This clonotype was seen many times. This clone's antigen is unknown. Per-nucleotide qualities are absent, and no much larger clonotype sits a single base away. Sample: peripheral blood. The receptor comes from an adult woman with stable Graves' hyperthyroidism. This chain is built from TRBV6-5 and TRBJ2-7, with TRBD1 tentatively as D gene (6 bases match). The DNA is TGTGCCAGCAGTTACTCCGGACAGTCCCTACAATACGAGCAGTACTTC. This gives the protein CASSYSGQSLQYEQYF.